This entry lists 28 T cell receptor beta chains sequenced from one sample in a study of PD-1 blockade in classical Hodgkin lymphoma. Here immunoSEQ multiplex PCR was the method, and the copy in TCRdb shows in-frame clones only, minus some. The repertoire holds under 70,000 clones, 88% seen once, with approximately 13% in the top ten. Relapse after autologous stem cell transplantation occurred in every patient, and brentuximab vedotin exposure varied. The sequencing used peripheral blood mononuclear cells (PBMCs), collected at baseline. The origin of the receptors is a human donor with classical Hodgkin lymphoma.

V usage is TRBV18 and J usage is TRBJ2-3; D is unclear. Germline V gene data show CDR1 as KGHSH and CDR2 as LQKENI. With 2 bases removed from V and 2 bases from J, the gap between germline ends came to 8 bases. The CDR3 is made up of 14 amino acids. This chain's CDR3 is CASSPGISTDTQYF. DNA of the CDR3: TGTGCCAGCTCACCAGGCATTTCCACAGATACGCAGTATTTT.

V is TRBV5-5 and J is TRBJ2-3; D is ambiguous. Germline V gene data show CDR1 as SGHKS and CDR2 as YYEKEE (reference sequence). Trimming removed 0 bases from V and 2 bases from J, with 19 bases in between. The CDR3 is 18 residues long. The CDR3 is CASSLAVVAGWATDTQYF. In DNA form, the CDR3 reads TGTGCCAGCAGCTTGGCGGTGGTGGCAGGATGGGCCACAGATACGCAGTATTTT. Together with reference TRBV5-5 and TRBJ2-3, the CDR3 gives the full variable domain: DAGVTQSPTHLIKTRGQQVTLRCSPISGHKSVSWYQQVLGQGPQFIFQYYEKEERGRGNFPDRFSARQFPNYSSELNVNALLLGDSALYLCASSLAVVAGWATDTQYFGPGTRLTVL.

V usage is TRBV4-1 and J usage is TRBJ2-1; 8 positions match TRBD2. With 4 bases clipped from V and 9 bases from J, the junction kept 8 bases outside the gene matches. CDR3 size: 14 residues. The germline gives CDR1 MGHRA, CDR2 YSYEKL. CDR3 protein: CASSRPTSDPEQFF. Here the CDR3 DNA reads TGCGCCAGCAGCCGACCGACTAGCGACCCTGAGCAGTTCTTC.

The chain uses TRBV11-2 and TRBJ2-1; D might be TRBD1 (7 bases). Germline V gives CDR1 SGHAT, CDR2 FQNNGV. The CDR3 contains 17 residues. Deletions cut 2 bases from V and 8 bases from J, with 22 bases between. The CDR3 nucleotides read TGTGCCAGCAGCTTACCCCCTCACCGGGGACAGCGGGATGAGCAGTTCTTC. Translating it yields CASSLPPHRGQRDEQFF.

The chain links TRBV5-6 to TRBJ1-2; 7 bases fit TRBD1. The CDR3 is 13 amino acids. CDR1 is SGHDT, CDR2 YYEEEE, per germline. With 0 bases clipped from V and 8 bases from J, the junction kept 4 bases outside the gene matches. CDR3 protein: CASSLGQGTGYTF. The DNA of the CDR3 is TGTGCCAGCAGCTTGGGACAGGGCACGGGCTACACCTTC.

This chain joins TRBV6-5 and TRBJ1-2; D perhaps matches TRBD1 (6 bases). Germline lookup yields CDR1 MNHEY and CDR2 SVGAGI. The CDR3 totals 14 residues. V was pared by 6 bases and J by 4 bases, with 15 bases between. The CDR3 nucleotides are TGTGCCAGCAGCCACGACAGGTCCGGCTATGGCTACACCTTC. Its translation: CASSHDRSGYGYTF.

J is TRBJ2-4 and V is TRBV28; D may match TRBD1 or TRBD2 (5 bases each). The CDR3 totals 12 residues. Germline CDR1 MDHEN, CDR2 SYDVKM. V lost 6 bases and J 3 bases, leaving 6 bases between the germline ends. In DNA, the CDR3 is TGTGCCAGCAGGGGGGACAAAAACATTCAGTACTTC. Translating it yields CASRGDKNIQYF.

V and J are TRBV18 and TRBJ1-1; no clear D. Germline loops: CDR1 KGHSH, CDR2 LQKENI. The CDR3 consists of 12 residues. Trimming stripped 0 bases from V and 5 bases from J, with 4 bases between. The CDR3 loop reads CASSPPGTEAFF. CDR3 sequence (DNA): TGTGCCAGCTCACCACCAGGGACTGAAGCTTTCTTT.

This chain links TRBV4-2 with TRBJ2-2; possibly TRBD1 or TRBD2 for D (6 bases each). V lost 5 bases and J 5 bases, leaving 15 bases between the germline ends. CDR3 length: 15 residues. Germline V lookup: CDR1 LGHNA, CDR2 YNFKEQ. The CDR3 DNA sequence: TGTGCCAGCAGCTATTGGGGGCGGGGTACCGGGGAGCTGTTTTTT. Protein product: CASSYWGRGTGELFF.

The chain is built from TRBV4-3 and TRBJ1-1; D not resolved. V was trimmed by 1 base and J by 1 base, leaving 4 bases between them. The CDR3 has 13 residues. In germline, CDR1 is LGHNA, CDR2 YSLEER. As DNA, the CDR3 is TGCGCCAGCAGCCAAGCTCGGAACACTGAAGCTTTCTTT. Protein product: CASSQARNTEAFF.

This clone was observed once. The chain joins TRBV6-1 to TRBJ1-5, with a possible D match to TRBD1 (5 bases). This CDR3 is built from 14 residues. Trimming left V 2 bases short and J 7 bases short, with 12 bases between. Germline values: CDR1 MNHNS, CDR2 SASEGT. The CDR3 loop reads CASSEFNGGQPQHF. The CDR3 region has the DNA TGTGCCAGCAGTGAATTTAATGGGGGGCAGCCCCAGCATTTT.

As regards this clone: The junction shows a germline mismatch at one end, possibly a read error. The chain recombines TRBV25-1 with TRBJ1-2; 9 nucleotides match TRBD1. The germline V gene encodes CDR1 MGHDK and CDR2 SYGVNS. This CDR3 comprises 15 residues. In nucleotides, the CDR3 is TGTGCCAGCAGTGTCCCCACAGGGGGCGGTTCTGGCCACACCTTC. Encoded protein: CASSVPTGGGSGHTF.

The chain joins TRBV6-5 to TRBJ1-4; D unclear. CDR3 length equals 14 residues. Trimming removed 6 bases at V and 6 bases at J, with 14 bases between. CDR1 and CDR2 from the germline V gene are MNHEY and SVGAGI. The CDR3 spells CASSPGGLDEKLFF. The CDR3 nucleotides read TGTGCCAGCAGCCCAGGAGGGTTGGATGAAAAACTGTTTTTT.

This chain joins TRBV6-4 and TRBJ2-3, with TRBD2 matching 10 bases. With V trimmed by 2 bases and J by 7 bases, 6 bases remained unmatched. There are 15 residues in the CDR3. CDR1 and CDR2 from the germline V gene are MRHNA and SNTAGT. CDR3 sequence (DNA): TGTGCCAGCAGTGACCAAGCGGGGGGGCCGTATACGCAGTATTTT. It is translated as CASSDQAGGPYTQYF.

Here the CDR3 reads CASSAARQGTYEQYF. CDR3 bases: TGTGCCAGCAGTGCCGCCCGACAGGGAACCTACGAGCAGTACTTC. The chain links TRBV27 to TRBJ2-7; 7 bases match TRBD1. Germline CDR1 MNHEY, CDR2 SMNVEV (reference sequence). The CDR3 covers 15 residues. V was clipped by 5 bases and J by 2 bases; unmatched bases: 9.

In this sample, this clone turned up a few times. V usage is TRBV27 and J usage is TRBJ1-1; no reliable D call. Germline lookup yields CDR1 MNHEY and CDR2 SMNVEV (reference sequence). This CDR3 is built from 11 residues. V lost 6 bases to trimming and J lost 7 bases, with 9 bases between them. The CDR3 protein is CASRASGEAFF. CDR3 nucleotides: TGTGCCAGCAGGGCCAGTGGTGAAGCTTTCTTT.

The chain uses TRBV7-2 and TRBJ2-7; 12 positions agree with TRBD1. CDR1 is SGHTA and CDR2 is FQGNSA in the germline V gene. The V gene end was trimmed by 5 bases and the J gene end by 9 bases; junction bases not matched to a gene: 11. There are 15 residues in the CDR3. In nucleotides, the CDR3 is TGTGCCAGCAGCACAGCAGTGGGACAGGGGGCGGTGCAGTACTTC. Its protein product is CASSTAVGQGAVQYF.

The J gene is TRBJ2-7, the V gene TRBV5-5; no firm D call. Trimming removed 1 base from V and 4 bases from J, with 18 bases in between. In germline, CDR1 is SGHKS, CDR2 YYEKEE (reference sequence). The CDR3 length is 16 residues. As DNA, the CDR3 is TGTGCCAGCAGCTTGTCGGCTCGCGGTGTAATGTACGAGCAGTACTTC. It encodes CASSLSARGVMYEQYF.

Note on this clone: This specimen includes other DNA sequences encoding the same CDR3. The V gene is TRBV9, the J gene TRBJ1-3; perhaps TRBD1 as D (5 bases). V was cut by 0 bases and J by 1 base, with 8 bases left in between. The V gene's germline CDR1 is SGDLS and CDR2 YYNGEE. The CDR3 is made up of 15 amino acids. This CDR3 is CASSVEGTSGNTIYF. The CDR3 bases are TGTGCCAGCAGCGTAGAGGGGACTTCTGGAAACACCATATATTTT.

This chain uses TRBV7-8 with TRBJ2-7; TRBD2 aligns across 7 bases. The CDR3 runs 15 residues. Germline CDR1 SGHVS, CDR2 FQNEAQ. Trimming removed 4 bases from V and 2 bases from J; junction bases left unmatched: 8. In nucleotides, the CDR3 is TGTGCCAGCAGCTCGCCCGGGACTACCACCTACGAGCAGTACTTC. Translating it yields CASSSPGTTTYEQYF.

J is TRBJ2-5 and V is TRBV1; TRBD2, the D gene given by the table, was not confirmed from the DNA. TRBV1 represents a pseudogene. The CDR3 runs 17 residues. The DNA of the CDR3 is TGCACCAGCAGCCAAGATCCGTCCCCGAACTACCAAGAGACCCAGTACTTC. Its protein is CTSSQDPSPNYQETQYF.

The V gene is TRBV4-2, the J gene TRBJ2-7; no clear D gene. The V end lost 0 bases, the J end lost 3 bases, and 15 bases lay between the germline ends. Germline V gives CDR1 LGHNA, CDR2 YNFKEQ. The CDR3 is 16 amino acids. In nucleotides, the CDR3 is TGTGCCAGCAGCCAAGATCTTGGCCCCACGCTCTACGAGCAGTACTTC. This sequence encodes CASSQDLGPTLYEQYF.

DNA of the CDR3: TGTGCCAGTAGTATAGGACAGGGCTATAGCAATCAGCCCCAGCATTTT. It codes for CASSIGQGYSNQPQHF. The chain uses TRBV19 and TRBJ1-5, with 7 bases matching TRBD1. J was trimmed by 0 bases and V by 1 base; bases with no gene match: 3. CDR1 LNHDA and CDR2 SQIVND come from the germline V gene (reference sequence). This CDR3 contains 16 residues.

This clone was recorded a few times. This CDR3 is CASSQDQGRGSPNQPQHF. The CDR3, as DNA: TGCGCCAGCAGCCAAGATCAAGGCAGGGGGTCACCCAATCAGCCCCAGCATTTT. This chain joins TRBV4-3 and TRBJ1-5; TRBD1 matches at 7 bases. Trimming at V came to 0 bases and at J to 3 bases, leaving 11 bases not matched to a gene. Germline V CDR1 and CDR2: LGHNA, YSLEER. This CDR3 contains 18 residues.

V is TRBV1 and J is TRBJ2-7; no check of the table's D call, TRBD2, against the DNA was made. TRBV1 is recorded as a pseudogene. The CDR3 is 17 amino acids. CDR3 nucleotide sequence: TGCACCAGCAGCCAAGATCCCCTCTTCCCAGCTTTACTAGCGCAGTACTTC. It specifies CTSSQDPLFPALLAQYF.

CDR3 protein: CASARGGFYEKLFF. CDR3 DNA: TGTGCCAGCGCCAGAGGCGGATTTTATGAAAAACTGTTTTTT. The chain links TRBV6-6 to TRBJ1-4, with unresolved D. Trimming took 8 bases from V and 6 from J, leaving 16 bases between them. The CDR3 is made up of 14 amino acids. CDR1 and CDR2 (germline): MNHNY, SVGAGI (reference sequence).

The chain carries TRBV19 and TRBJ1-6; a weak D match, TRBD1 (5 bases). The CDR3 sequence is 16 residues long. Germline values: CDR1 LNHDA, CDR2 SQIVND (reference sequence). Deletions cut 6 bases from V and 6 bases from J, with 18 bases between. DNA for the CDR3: TGTGCCAGTAGCGTCCTCACAGGTTTGCTTAATTCACCCCTCCACTTT. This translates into CASSVLTGLLNSPLHF.

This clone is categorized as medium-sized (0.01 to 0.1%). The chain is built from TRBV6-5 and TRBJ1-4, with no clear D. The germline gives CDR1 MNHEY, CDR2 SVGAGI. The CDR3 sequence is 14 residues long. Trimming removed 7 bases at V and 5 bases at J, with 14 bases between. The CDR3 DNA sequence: TGTGCCAGCAAAGTGGGATACGGGAATGAAAAACTGTTTTTT. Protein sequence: CASKVGYGNEKLFF.